This T cell receptor (beta chain) is drawn from a study of T cell responses to AZD1222 COVID-19 vaccine. The assay was immunoSEQ multiplex PCR, and TCRdb's table has in-frame clones only and misses some. The table shows roughly 150,000 clones, with roughly 85% occurring only once. As for this clone: The antigen is undetermined.

This CDR3 has 14 residues. CDR1 and CDR2 from the germline V gene are SEHNR and FQNEAQ (reference sequence). The V end lost 5 bases, the J end lost 0 bases, and 11 bases lay between the germline ends. Findings and caveats of the study: Every sample of the repertoires postdated the peak T cell response.

This specimen consisted of peripheral blood, obtained 28 days after the second AZD1222 dose. This receptor was identified in an adult who received the AZD1222 COVID-19 vaccine. The rearrangement joins TRBV7-9 to TRBJ2-7; tentatively, D is TRBD1 (6 bases). The CDR3 DNA reads TGTGCCAGCAGCCCGGGGACACACTCCTACGAGCAGTACTTC. It encodes CASSPGTHSYEQYF.